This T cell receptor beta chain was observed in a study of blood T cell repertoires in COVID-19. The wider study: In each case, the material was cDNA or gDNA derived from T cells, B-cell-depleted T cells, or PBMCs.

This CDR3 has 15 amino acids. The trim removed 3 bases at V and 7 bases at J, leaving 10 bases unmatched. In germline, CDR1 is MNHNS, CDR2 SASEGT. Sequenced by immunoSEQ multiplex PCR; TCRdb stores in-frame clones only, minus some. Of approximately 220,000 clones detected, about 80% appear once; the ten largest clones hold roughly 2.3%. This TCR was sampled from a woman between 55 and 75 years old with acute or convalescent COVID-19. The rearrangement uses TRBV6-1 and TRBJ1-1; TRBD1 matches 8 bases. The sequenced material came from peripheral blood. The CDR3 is CASSEIGQGVGEAFF. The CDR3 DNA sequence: TGTGCCAGCAGTGAGATAGGACAGGGAGTAGGTGAAGCTTTCTTT.